The 8 T cell receptor beta chains given below trace back to one sample, sequenced in a study of blood T cells in healthy people across ages (dated by TCRdb to about 2015). The method was 5' RACE. Sequencer: Illumina HiSeq 2500. A second 7 to 11 cycle PCR used a sample-barcoded 5' primer and a J-beta primer mix. TCRdb handled the public reads itself, with Q25 trimming in fastp and clone calling in MiXCR, and kept productive beta chains. When rows share a CDR3 protein, they turn into one entry using the most common DNA and genes. This sample gives over 1.5 million distinct CDR3 sequences in total; 40% to 55% of them show up just once. The ten largest account for approximately 2.1% of the sample. Sample: blood. These receptors were taken from a woman aged 40 to 50 in good health.

V and J are TRBV28 and TRBJ2-7; 7 bases align to TRBD1. The CDR3 is 16 residues long. With 5 bases clipped from V and 1 base from J, the junction kept 11 bases outside the gene matches. Germline lookup yields CDR1 MDHEN and CDR2 SYDVKM. The CDR3 spells CASSGPGTAFSYEQYF. As DNA, the CDR3 is TGTGCCAGCAGTGGACCCGGGACAGCCTTTTCCTACGAGCAGTACTTC.

The rearrangement joins TRBV19 to TRBJ2-7; D gene uncertain. The CDR3 has 13 residues. V dropped 8 bases and J dropped 10 bases, with 21 bases sitting between them. The germline V gene encodes CDR1 LNHDA and CDR2 SQIVND (reference sequence). CDR3: CASGRRGEEIQYF. The CDR3 DNA reads TGTGCCAGTGGACGAAGAGGAGAAGAGATCCAGTACTTC.

The V call is TRBV28, the J call TRBJ1-6; D remains ambiguous. V was cut by 5 bases and J by 8 bases, with 13 bases left in between. The CDR3 has 14 amino acids. Germline CDR1 is MDHEN and CDR2 is SYDVKM. The CDR3 coding sequence is TGTGCCAGCAGTCGCCTAAAGGAGGATTCACCCCTCCACTTT. Protein sequence: CASSRLKEDSPLHF. The variable domain in full, with the rest retrieved from reference TRBV28 and TRBJ1-6, is DVKVTQSSRYLVKRTGEKVFLECVQDMDHENMFWYRQDPGLGLRLIYFSYDVKMKEKGDIPEGYSVSREKKERFSLILESASTNQTSMYLCASSRLKEDSPLHFGNGTRLTVT.

The gene calls are TRBV9 and TRBJ2-3; D is unclear. The CDR3 covers 12 residues. Trimming took off 4 bases at V and 4 bases at J, with 7 bases between the two ends. Germline assignment: CDR1 SGDLS and CDR2 YYNGEE. The CDR3 loop is CASSKSADTQYF. DNA of the CDR3: TGTGCCAGCAGCAAGTCAGCAGATACGCAGTATTTT.

Points on this clonotype: Its ends do not fully match the called genes, so a read error is possible. The V and J genes are TRBV28 and TRBJ2-1; 10 bases fit TRBD2. Germline CDR1 MDHEN, CDR2 SYDVKM. This CDR3 region has 15 residues. CDR3 amino acids: CASTLSGGGYNEHFF. CDR3 DNA sequence: TGTGCCAGCACCCTAAGCGGGGGGGGCTACAATGAGCATTTCTTC.

This clonotype was recorded a few times. The J gene is TRBJ2-4, the V gene TRBV9; TRBD1 aligns across 7 bases. The closer fit of TRBJ2-5 to the DNA end suggests the J call may be wrong. The CDR3 spans 16 residues. Germline CDR1 SGDLS, CDR2 YYNGEE. This CDR3 is CASSPRDRRFQETQYF. CDR3 coding DNA: TGTGCCAGCAGCCCACGGGACAGAAGATTCCAAGAGACCCAGTACTTC.

The V gene is TRBV29-1, the J gene TRBJ1-4, with 11 positions matching TRBD1. In germline, CDR1 is SQVTM, CDR2 ANQGSEA. The CDR3 sequence is 14 residues long. J was trimmed by 7 bases and V by 6 bases; bases with no gene match: 7. This CDR3 reads CSVRTGGAREKLFF. CDR3 coding DNA: TGCAGCGTCCGGACAGGGGGCGCGCGTGAAAAACTGTTTTTT. The complete variable domain, with remaining parts taken from reference TRBV29-1 and TRBJ1-4, reads SAVISQKPSRDICQRGTSLTIQCQVDSQVTMMFWYRQQPGQSLTLIATANQGSEATYESGFVIDKFPISRPNLTFSTLTVSNMSPEDSSIYLCSVRTGGAREKLFFGSGTQLSVL.

The chain recombines TRBV12-3 or TRBV12-4 with TRBJ2-7; D is undetermined. CDR3 length: 13 amino acids. Trimming pared 7 bases from V and 0 bases from J, leaving 10 bases between. CDR3 in DNA: TGTGCCAGCAAGAGGCACTTCTCCTACGAGCAGTACTTC. Translation: CASKRHFSYEQYF.